The clone carrying this T cell receptor (beta chain) was counted only a few times. What it binds is unknown. The sample originates from a study of T cells in Graves' hyperthyroidism and ophthalmopathy. TCR beta CDR3 regions were amplified from RNA transcripts. The TCR CDR3 first-round RT-PCR relied on the HTBI primer set. Via MiXCR, TCRdb re-called the multiplex PCR reads, giving one row per CDR3 protein. The table records some 600,000 distinct CDR3 sequences, more than 11% of them present only once. Among the patients, aged 18 to 65, hyperthyroidism was newly diagnosed and had lasted under 2 months. The CDR3 covers 15 residues. V dropped 2 bases and J dropped 4; count of bases not matched to a gene: 5. Germline V gene data show CDR1 as MNHNS and CDR2 as SASEGT. Findings of the study overall: A model of 13 V-J pairs discriminated ophthalmopathy from stable hyperthyroidism. Also found in blood were most expanded thyroid clonotypes above 0.001. Ophthalmopathy was model-predicted a median about 6 months pre-onset.

V usage is TRBV6-1 and J usage is TRBJ1-1, with 9 bases aligning to TRBD1. Sample: blood. The receptor's source is a woman aged 25 to 39 with Graves' hyperthyroidism that later progressed to Graves' ophthalmopathy. This CDR3 reads CASSEHGQGSTEAFF. The CDR3 DNA reads TGTGCCAGCAGTGAACACGGACAGGGGTCCACTGAAGCTTTCTTT.